This T cell receptor (beta chain) was retrieved from a study of T-cell memory formation after mild COVID-19. Overall study context: Across donors, TCR clusters were largely donor specific.

The table lists this clonotype with a few counts. Its antigen is undetermined. V dropped 5 bases and J dropped 1 base, with 8 bases sitting between them. Germline assignment: CDR1 SGHRS and CDR2 YFSETQ. The CDR3 contains 13 residues. TCR alpha and TCR beta cDNA libraries carrying sample barcodes and UMIs were produced by 5'RACE using constant-segment primers. TCRdb ran MiXCR on the 5' RACE reads and lists one entry per CDR3 protein. The data show roughly 49,000 distinct CDR3 sequences, 27% seen once. Regarding the study as a whole: Later expanders leaned toward CD4+, whereas clones contracting from day 15 to 85 were balanced CD4/CD8.

V gene TRBV5-1 combines with J gene TRBJ2-3; possible D gene TRBD2, 6 bases. The source of this sequence is a man between 18 and 35 years old who had mild COVID-19 (a few samples of this study predate the infection). Cell type and time point are not known. Sequencing input: PBMCs or a T cell subset sorted from them (not recorded which). CDR3 protein: CASSGEGTDTQYF. The CDR3 DNA reads as TGCGCCAGCAGTGGGGAGGGCACAGATACGCAGTATTTT.